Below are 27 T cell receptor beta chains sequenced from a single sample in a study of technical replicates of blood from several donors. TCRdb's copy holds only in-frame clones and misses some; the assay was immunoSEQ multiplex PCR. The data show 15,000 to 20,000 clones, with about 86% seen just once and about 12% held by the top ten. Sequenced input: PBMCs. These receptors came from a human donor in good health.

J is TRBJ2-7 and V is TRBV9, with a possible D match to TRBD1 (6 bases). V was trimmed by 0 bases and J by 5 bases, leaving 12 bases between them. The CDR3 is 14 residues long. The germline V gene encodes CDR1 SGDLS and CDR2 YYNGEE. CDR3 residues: CASSVGPGENEQYF. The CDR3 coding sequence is TGTGCCAGCAGCGTAGGCCCAGGGGAAAACGAGCAGTACTTC.

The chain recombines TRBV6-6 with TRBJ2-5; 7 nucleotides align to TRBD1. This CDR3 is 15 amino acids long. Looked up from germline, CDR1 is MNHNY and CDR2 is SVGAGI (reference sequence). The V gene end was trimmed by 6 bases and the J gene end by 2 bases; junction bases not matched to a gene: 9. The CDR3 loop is CASSLYRRGQETQYF. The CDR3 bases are TGTGCCAGCAGCCTATATCGCAGGGGGCAAGAGACCCAGTACTTC.

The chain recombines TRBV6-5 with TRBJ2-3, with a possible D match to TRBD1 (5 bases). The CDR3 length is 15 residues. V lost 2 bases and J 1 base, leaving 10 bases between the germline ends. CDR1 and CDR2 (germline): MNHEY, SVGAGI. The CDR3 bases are TGTGCCAGCAGTTACGGGGCGGAGCGCACAGATACGCAGTATTTT. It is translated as CASSYGAERTDTQYF.

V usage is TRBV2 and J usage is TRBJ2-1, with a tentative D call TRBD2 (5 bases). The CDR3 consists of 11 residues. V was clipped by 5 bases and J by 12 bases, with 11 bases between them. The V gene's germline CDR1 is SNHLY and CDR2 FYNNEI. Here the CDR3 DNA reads TGTGCCAGCAGTCCCCAAGCGGCGCAGTTCTTC. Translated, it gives CASSPQAAQFF.

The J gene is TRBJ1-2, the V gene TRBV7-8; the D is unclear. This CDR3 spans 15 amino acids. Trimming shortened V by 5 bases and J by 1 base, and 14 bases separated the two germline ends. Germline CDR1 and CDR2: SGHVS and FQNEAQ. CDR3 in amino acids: CASSLLGGGNYGYTF. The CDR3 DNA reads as TGTGCCAGCAGCCTACTTGGCGGCGGTAACTATGGCTACACCTTC.

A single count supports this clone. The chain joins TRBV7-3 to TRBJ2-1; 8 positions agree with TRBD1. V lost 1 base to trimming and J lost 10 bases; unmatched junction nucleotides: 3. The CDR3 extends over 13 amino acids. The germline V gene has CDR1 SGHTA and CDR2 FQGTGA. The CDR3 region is CASSLNSGGEQFF. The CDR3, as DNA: TGTGCCAGCAGCTTAAATTCAGGGGGCGAGCAGTTCTTC.

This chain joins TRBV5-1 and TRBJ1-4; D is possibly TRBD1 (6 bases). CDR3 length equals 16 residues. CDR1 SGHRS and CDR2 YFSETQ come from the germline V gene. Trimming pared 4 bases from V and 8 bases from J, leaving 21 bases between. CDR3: CASSLQGRGAGEKLFF. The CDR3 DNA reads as TGCGCCAGCAGCCTTCAAGGACGGGGGGCGGGAGAAAAACTGTTTTTT.

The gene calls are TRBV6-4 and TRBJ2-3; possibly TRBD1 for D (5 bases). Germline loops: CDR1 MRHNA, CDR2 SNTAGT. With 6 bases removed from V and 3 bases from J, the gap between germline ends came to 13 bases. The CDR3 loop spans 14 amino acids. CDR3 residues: CASSQGRETDTQYF. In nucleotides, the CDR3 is TGTGCCAGCAGCCAGGGAAGGGAAACAGATACGCAGTATTTT.

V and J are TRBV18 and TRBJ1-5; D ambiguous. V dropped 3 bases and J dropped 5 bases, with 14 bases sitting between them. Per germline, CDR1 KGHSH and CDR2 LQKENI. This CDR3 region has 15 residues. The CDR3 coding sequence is TGTGCCAGCTCACCCCAACCTGGGGAGGATCAGCCCCAGCATTTT. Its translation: CASSPQPGEDQPQHF.

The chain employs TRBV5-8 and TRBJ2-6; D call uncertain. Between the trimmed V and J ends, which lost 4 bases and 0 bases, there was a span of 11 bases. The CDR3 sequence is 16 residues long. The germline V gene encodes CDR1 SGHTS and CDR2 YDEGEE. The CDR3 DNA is TGTGCCAGCAGCCGCTCAGGTGGCTCTGGGGCCAACGTCCTGACTTTC. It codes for CASSRSGGSGANVLTF.

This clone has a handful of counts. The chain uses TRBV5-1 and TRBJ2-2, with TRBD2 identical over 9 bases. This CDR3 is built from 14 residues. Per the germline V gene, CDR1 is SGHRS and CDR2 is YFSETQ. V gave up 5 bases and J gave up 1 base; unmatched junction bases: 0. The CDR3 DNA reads TGCGCCAGCAGGACTAGCGGGAACACCGGGGAGCTGTTTTTT. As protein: CASRTSGNTGELFF.

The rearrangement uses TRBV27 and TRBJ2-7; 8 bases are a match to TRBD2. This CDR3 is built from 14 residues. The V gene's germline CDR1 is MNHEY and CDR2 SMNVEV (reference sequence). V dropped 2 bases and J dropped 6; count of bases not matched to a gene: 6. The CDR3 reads CASSLVGSGTEQYF. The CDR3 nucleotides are TGTGCCAGCAGTTTAGTGGGTAGCGGGACCGAGCAGTACTTC.

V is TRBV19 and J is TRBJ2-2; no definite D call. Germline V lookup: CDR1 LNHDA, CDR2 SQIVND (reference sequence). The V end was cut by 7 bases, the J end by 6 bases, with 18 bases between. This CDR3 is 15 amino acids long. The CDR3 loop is CASTPSWARAGELFF. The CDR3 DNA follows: TGTGCCAGTACCCCGTCTTGGGCTCGTGCCGGGGAGCTGTTTTTT.

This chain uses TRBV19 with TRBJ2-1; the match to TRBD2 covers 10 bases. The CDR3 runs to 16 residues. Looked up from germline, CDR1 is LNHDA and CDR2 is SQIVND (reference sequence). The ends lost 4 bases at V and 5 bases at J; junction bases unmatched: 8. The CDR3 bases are TGTGCCAGTAGTAACCAAGCGGGAGGGCCTAACAATGAGCAGTTCTTC. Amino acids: CASSNQAGGPNNEQFF.

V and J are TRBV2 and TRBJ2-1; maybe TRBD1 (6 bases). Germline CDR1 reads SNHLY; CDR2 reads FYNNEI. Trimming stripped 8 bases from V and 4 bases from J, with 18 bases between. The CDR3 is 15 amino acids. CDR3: CASLPDSPNYNEQFF. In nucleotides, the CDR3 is TGTGCCAGCCTACCGGACAGCCCAAATTACAATGAGCAGTTCTTC.

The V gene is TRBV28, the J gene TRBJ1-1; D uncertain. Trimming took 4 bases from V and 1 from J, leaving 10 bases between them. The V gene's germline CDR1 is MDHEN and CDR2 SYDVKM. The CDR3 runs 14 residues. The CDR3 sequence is CASSSFPGNTEAFF. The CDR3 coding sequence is TGTGCCAGCAGTTCATTCCCGGGGAACACTGAAGCTTTCTTT.

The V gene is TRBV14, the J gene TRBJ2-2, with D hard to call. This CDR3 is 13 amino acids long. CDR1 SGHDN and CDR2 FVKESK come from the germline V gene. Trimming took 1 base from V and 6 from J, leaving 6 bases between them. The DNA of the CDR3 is TGTGCCAGCAGCCAAGTAGTTCCCGGGGAGCTGTTTTTT. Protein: CASSQVVPGELFF.

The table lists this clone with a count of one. The CDR3 DNA reads TGTGCCAGCAGCTCCCGGGACAGGGGGCCACCTTCTTATGGCTACACCTTC. Amino acid sequence: CASSSRDRGPPSYGYTF. The gene calls are TRBV7-9 and TRBJ1-2; 12 bases line up with TRBD1. CDR1 is SEHNR and CDR2 is FQNEAQ in the germline V gene (reference sequence). The CDR3 is 17 amino acids. Trimming at V came to 4 bases and at J to 5 bases, leaving 11 bases not matched to a gene.

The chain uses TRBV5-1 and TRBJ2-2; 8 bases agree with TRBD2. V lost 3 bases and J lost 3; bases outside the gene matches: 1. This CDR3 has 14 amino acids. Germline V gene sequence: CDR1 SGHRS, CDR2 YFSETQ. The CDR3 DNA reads TGCGCCAGCAGCTCCGGGAGGGACACCGGGGAGCTGTTTTTT. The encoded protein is CASSSGRDTGELFF.

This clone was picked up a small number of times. This CDR3 is CAWRRGQNEKLFF. The CDR3 bases are TGTGCCTGGAGGAGAGGACAGAATGAAAAACTGTTTTTT. The chain links TRBV30 to TRBJ1-4, with D possibly being TRBD1 (6 bases). The germline V gene encodes CDR1 GTSNPN and CDR2 SVGIG (reference sequence). V was shortened by 3 bases and J by 5 bases, with 10 bases between the two germline ends. There are 13 residues in the CDR3.

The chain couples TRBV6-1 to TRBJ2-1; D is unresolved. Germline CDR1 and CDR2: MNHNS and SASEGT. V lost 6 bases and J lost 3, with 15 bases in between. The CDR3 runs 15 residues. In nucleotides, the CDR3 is TGTGCCAGCAGCGAAAGGCCGGCGGACTACAATGAGCAGTTCTTC. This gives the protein CASSERPADYNEQFF.

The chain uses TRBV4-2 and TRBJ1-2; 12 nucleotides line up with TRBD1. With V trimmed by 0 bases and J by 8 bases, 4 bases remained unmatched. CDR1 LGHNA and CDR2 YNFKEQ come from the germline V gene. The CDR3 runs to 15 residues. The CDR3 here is CASSQEGQGAQGYTF. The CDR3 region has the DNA TGTGCCAGCAGCCAAGAGGGACAGGGGGCCCAGGGCTACACCTTC.

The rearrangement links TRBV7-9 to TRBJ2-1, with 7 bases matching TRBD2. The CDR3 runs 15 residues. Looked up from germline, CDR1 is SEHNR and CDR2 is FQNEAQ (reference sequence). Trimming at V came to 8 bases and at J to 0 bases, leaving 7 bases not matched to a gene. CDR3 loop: CASRDREVSYNEQFF. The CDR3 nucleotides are TGTGCCAGCCGTGACCGGGAGGTCTCCTACAATGAGCAGTTCTTC.

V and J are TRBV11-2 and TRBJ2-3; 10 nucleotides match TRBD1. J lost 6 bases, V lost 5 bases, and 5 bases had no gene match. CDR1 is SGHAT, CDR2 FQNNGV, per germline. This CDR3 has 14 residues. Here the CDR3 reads CASSAGQGRDTQYF. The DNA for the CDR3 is TGTGCCAGCAGCGCGGGACAGGGGAGGGATACGCAGTATTTT.

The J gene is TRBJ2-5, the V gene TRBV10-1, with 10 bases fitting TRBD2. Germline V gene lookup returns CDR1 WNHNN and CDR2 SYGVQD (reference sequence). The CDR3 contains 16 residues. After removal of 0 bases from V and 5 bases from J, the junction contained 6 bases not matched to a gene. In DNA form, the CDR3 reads TGCGCCAGCAGTGAGTCGTGGCTAGCGGGAGTTGAGACCCAGTACTTC. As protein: CASSESWLAGVETQYF.

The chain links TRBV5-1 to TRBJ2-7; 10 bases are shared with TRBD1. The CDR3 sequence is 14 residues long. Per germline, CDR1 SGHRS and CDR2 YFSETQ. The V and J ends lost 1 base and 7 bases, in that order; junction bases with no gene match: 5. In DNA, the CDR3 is TGCGCCAGCAGCTTGCGGGACAGGGGTAGGGAGCAGTACTTC. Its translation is CASSLRDRGREQYF.

Written as DNA, the CDR3 is TGTGCCAGCAGTTTAAGCCTAGCGGGAGACCAAATTAGCACAGATACGCAGTATTTT. As protein: CASSLSLAGDQISTDTQYF. The chain joins TRBV27 to TRBJ2-3, with TRBD2 identical over 10 bases. Germline-derived CDR1 and CDR2 are MNHEY and SMNVEV (reference sequence). J gave up 0 bases and V 2 bases, and 11 bases lay outside the gene matches. The CDR3 is 19 amino acids.